The rows below give T cell receptor beta chains drawn from one sample of a study of Ad26.COV2.S vaccination and SARS-CoV-2 variants. Profiled with immunoSEQ multiplex PCR; TCRdb holds only in-frame clones, not every one. The sample includes about 350,000 clones, roughly 91% of them seen just once. The starting material was peripheral blood, obtained in a trial of Ad26.COV2.S vaccine versus placebo. The receptor source for this set is a person aged 18 to 65 who received the Ad26.COV2.S COVID-19 vaccine or a placebo. CDR3s include the opening cysteine and the closing phenylalanine or tryptophan. A D gene is named only where the DNA matches it firmly. Not every row has a clone size; where given, it reads once, few, many or a size class.

clone_size,j_call,v_call,d_call,cdr3_aa,cdr3_nt
NA,TRBJ1-1,TRBV7-9,NA,CASSSQAGGYTEAFF,TGTGCCAGCAGCTCTCAGGCCGGGGGTTACACTGAAGCTTTCTTT
NA,TRBJ2-3,TRBV7-8,NA,CASSLTGGTSTDTQYF,TGTGCCAGCAGCTTAACGGGCGGGACTAGCACAGATACGCAGTATTTT
NA,TRBJ2-1,TRBV5-1,TRBD2,CASSFTSGSSYNEQFF,TGCGCCAGCAGCTTTACTAGCGGGAGCTCCTACAATGAGCAGTTCTTC
NA,TRBJ2-5,TRBV7-2,TRBD2,CASSLWTSGGAPETQYF,TGTGCCAGCAGCTTATGGACTAGCGGGGGGGCCCCAGAGACCCAGTACTTC
NA,TRBJ2-2,TRBV19,NA,CASTTAPNTGELFF,TGTGCCAGTACTACCGCTCCGAACACCGGGGAGCTGTTTTTT
NA,TRBJ2-1,TRBV9,NA,CASSPQGFGADEQFF,TGTGCCAGCAGCCCCCAGGGGTTCGGAGCGGATGAGCAGTTCTTC
NA,TRBJ1-4,TRBV5-1,NA,CASSSVLRERGEKLFF,TGCGCCAGCAGCTCGGTTTTAAGGGAGAGGGGTGAAAAACTGTTTTTT
NA,TRBJ2-5,TRBV28,NA,CASSLGGSGYQTQYF,TGTGCCAGCAGTTTAGGCGGCTCGGGCTATCAGACCCAGTACTTC
NA,TRBJ2-5,TRBV29-1,TRBD1,CSVEVKTGLETQYF,TGCAGCGTTGAAGTGAAGACAGGGTTGGAGACCCAGTACTTC
few,TRBJ2-5,TRBV14,NA,CASSQDLGGDETQYF,TGTGCCAGCAGCCAAGATCTGGGTGGGGACGAGACCCAGTACTTC
NA,TRBJ1-1,TRBV9,TRBD1,CASSVGTGGPEAFF,TGTGCCAGCAGCGTAGGGACAGGGGGCCCTGAAGCTTTCTTT
NA,TRBJ1-4,TRBV2,TRBD1,CASRGQGVVEKLFF,TGTGCCAGCAGGGGACAGGGTGTTGTTGAAAAACTGTTTTTT
NA,TRBJ2-3,TRBV24-1,NA,CATSESGSTDTQYF,TGTGCCACCAGTGAGAGTGGTAGCACAGATACGCAGTATTTT
NA,TRBJ1-3,TRBV11-2,NA,CASSLDHGNTIYF,TGTGCCAGCAGCTTGGACCATGGAAACACCATATATTTT
many,TRBJ2-2,TRBV7-9,TRBD1,CASSLNSDRGNTGELFF,TGTGCCAGCAGCTTAAATAGTGACAGGGGGAACACCGGGGAGCTGTTTTTT
NA,TRBJ2-7,TRBV9,NA,CASSVGTTGEQYF,TGTGCCAGCAGCGTAGGGACGACCGGGGAGCAGTACTTC
NA,TRBJ1-1,TRBV27,TRBD1,CASRMETGLNTEAFF,TGTGCCAGCAGGATGGAGACAGGGCTGAACACTGAAGCTTTCTTT
NA,TRBJ2-2,TRBV5-1,TRBD1,CASSLPQGKNTGELFF,TGCGCCAGCAGCTTGCCACAGGGGAAGAACACCGGGGAGCTGTTTTTT
once,TRBJ2-3,TRBV9,TRBD2,CASSVISGGGDTQYF,TGTGCCAGCAGCGTCATTAGCGGGGGTGGAGATACGCAGTATTTT
NA,TRBJ1-2,TRBV7-2,NA,CASSLGRNYGYTF,TGTGCCAGCAGCTTAGGACGTAACTATGGCTACACCTTC
NA,TRBJ2-7,TRBV7-2,NA,CASSSRGAQAYEQYF,TGTGCCAGCAGCTCCCGGGGGGCGCAAGCCTACGAGCAGTACTTC
NA,TRBJ1-6,TRBV6-1,NA,CASSDWEHWGMLSPLHF,TGTGCCAGCAGTGACTGGGAACATTGGGGGATGTTATCACCCCTCCACTTT
NA,TRBJ2-1,TRBV7-3,TRBD2,CASSLRGTSCYEQFF,TGTGCCAGCAGCTTAAGAGGGACTAGTTGCTATGAGCAGTTCTTC
NA,TRBJ2-7,TRBV28,TRBD2,CASSSNSRDYYEQYF,TGTGCCAGCAGTTCGAACTCCCGGGACTATTACGAGCAGTACTTC
NA,TRBJ2-7,TRBV9,NA,CASSVADRDYEQYF,TGTGCCAGCAGCGTAGCTGACAGAGACTACGAGCAGTACTTC
once,TRBJ2-7,TRBV6-6,TRBD1,CASRSDRGWYEQYF,TGTGCCAGCAGATCCGACAGGGGGTGGTACGAGCAGTACTTC